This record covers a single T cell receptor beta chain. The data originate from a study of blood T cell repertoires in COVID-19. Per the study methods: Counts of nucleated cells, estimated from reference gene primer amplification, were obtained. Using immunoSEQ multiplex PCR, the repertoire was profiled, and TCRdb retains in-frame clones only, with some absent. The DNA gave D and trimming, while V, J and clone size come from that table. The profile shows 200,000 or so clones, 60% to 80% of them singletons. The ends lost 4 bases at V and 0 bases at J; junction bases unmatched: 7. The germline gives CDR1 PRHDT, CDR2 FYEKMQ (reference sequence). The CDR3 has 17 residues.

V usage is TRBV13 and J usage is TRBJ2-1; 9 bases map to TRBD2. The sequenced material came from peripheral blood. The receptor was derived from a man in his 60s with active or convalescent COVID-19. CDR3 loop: CASSSFRREGSYNEQFF. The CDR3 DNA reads TGTGCCAGCAGCTCCTTTAGGCGGGAGGGCTCCTACAATGAGCAGTTCTTC.